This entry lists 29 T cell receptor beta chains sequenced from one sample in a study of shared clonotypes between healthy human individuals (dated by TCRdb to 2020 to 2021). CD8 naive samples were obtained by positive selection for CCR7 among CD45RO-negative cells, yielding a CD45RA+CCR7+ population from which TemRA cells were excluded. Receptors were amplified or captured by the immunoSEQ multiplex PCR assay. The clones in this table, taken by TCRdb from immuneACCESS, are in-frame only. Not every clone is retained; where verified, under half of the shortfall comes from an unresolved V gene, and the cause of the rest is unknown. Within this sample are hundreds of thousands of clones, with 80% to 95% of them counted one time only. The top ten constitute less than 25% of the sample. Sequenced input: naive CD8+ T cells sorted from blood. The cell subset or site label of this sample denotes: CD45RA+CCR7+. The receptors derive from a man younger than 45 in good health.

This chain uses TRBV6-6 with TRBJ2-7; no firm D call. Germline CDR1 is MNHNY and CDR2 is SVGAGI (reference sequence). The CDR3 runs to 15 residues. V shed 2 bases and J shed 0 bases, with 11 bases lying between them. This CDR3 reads CASSYPLGGSYEQYF. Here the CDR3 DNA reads TGTGCCAGCAGTTACCCTCTCGGCGGCTCCTACGAGCAGTACTTC.

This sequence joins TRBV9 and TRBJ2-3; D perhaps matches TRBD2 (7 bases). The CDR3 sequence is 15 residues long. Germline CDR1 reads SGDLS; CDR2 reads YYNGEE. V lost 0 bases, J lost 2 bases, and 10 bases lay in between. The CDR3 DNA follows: TGTGCCAGCAGCGTAGAAGGGGGGGACACAGATACGCAGTATTTT. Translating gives CASSVEGGDTDTQYF.

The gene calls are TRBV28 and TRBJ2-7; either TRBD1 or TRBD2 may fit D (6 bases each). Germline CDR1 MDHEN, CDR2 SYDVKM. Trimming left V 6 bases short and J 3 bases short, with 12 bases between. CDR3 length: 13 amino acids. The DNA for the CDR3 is TGTGCCAGCAGCGCGGGACACCTCTACGAGCAGTACTTC. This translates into CASSAGHLYEQYF.

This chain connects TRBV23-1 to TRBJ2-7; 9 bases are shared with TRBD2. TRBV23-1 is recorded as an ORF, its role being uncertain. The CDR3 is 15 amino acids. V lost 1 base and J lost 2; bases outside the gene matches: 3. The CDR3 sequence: CASSQLSSGAYEQYF. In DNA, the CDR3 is TGCGCCAGCAGTCAATTGTCTAGCGGGGCCTACGAGCAGTACTTC.

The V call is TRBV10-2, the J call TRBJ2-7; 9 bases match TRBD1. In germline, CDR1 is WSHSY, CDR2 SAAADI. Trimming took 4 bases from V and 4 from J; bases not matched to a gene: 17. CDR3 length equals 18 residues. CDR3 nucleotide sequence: TGCGCCAGCAGTGCACCGGGACAGGGCCCGAGGAGTTGGTACGAGCAGTACTTC. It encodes CASSAPGQGPRSWYEQYF.

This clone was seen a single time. The CDR3 DNA reads TGTGCCAGCAGCACAAACGATGGGGGTGCCTCCTACAATGAGCAGTTCTTC. It specifies CASSTNDGGASYNEQFF. The chain links TRBV7-9 to TRBJ2-1; D might be TRBD1 or TRBD2, each matching 5 bases. Germline assignment: CDR1 SEHNR and CDR2 FQNEAQ (reference sequence). The CDR3 is 17 amino acids. The V and J ends lost 5 bases and 0 bases respectively, with 17 bases between them.

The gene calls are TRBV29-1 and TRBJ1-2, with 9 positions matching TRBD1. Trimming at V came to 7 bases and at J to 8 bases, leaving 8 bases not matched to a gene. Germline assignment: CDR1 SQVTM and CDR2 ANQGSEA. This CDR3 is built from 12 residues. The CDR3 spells CSARDRVEGYTF. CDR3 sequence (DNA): TGCAGCGCACGGGACAGGGTTGAGGGCTACACCTTC.

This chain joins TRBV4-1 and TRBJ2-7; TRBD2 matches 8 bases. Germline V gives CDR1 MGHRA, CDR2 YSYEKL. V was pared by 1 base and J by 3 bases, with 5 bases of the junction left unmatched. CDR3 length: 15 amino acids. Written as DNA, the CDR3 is TGCGCCAGCAGCCAAGTGGCGGGGGGTGACTACGAGCAGTACTTC. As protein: CASSQVAGGDYEQYF.

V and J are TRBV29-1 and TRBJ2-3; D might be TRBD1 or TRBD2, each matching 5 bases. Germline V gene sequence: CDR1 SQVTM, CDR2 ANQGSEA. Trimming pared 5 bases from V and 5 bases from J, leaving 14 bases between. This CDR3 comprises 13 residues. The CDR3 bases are TGCAGCGTTCCCGTCGGGGCCCTAGATACGCAGTATTTT. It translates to CSVPVGALDTQYF.

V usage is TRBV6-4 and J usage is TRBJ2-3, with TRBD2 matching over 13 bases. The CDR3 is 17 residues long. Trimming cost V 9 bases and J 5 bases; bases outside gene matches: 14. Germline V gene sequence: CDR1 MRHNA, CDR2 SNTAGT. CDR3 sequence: CARGLAGVWARRDTQYF. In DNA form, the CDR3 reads TGTGCCAGAGGACTAGCGGGAGTTTGGGCCCGAAGAGATACGCAGTATTTT.

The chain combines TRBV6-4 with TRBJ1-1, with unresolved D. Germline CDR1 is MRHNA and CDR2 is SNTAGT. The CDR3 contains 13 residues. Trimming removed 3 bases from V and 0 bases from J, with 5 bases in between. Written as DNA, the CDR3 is TGTGCCAGCAGTGAAACCGTGAACACTGAAGCTTTCTTT. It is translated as CASSETVNTEAFF.

Written as DNA, the CDR3 is TGTGCCACCAGCAGAGGAGGGGGCGCAGATACGCAGTATTTT. This encodes CATSRGGGADTQYF. The gene calls are TRBV15 and TRBJ2-3, with 7 bases identical to TRBD1. The V gene end was trimmed by 1 base and the J gene end by 4 bases; junction bases not matched to a gene: 2. Germline CDR1 reads LNHNV; CDR2 reads YYDKDF (reference sequence). This CDR3 is 14 amino acids long.

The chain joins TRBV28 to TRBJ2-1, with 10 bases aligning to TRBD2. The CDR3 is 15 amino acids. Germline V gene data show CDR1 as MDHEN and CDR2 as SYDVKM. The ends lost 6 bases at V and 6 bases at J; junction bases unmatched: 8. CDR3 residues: CASSAGLARVNEQFF. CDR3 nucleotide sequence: TGTGCCAGCAGCGCGGGACTAGCGAGGGTCAATGAGCAGTTCTTC.

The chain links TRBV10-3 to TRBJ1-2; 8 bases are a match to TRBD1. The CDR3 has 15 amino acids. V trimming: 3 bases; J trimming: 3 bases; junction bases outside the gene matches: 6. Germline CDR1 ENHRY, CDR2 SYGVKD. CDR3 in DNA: TGTGCCATCAGTGAAGGGACAGGCATCTACTATGGCTACACCTTC. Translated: CAISEGTGIYYGYTF.

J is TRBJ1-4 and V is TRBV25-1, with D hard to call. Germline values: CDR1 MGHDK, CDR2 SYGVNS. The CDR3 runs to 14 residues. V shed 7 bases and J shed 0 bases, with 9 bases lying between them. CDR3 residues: CASIGPSTNEKLFF. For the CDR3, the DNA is TGTGCCAGCATAGGACCTTCAACTAATGAAAAACTGTTTTTT. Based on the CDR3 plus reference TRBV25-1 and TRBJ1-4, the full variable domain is EADIYQTPRYLVIGTGKKITLECSQTMGHDKMYWYQQDPGMELHLIHYSYGVNSTEKGDLSSESTVSRIRTEHFPLTLESARPSHTSQYLCASIGPSTNEKLFFGSGTQLSVL.

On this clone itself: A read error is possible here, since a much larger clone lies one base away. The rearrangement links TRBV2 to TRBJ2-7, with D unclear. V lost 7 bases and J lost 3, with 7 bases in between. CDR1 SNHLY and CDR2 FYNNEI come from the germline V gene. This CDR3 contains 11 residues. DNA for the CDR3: TGTGCCAGCATCTCGGGCTACGAGCAGTACTTC. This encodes CASISGYEQYF. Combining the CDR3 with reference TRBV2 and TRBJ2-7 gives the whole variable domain EPEVTQTPSHQVTQMGQEVILRCVPISNHLYFYWYRQILGQKVEFLVSFYNNEISEKSEIFDDQFSVERPDGSNFTLKIRSTKLEDSAMYFCASISGYEQYFGPGTRLTVT.

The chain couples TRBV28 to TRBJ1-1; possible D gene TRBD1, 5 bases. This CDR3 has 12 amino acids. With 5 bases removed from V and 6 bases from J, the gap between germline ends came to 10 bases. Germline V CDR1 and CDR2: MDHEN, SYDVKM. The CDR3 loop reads CASSVPRAEAFF. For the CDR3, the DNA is TGTGCCAGCAGTGTCCCCAGGGCTGAAGCTTTCTTT.

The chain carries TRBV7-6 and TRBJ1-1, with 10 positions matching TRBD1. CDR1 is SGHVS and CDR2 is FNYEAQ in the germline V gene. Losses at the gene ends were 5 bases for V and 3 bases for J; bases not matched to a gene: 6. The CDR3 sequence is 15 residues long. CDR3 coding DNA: TGTGCCAGCAGCCCGCGACAGGGGGCAGACACTGAAGCTTTCTTT. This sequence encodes CASSPRQGADTEAFF.

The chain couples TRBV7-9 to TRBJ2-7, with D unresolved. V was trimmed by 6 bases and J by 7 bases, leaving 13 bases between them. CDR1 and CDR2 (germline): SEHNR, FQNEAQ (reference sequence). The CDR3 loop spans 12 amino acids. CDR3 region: CASRATVGEQYF. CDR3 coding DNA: TGTGCCAGCAGGGCTACTGTGGGAGAGCAGTACTTC.

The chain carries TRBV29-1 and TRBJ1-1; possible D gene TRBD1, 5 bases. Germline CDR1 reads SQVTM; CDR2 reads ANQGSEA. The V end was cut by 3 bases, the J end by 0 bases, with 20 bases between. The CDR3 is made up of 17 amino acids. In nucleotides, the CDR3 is TGCAGCGTTGATTGGGGCGGCAGCGAACCAATGAACACTGAAGCTTTCTTT. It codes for CSVDWGGSEPMNTEAFF.

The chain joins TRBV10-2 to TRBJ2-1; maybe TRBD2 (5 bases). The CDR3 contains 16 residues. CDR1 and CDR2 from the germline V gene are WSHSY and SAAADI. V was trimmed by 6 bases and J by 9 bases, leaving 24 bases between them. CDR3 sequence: CASRERLGGSAGEQFF. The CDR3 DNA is TGCGCCAGCAGGGAAAGGTTAGGCGGTAGCGCCGGTGAGCAGTTCTTC.

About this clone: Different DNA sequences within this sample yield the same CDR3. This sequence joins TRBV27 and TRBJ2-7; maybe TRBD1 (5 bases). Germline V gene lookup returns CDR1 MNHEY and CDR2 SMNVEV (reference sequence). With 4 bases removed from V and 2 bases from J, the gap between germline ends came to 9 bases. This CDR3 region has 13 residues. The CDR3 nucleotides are TGTGCCAGCAGTTACAGGCAGACCTACGAGCAGTACTTC. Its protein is CASSYRQTYEQYF.

The CDR3 DNA follows: TGCAGCGTTGTGGGACTAGCGGGAGGGCCAAATTCCTACAATGAGCAGTTCTTC. Translated: CSVVGLAGGPNSYNEQFF. This chain connects TRBV29-1 to TRBJ2-1, with TRBD2 matching over 16 bases. Germline V gene lookup returns CDR1 SQVTM and CDR2 ANQGSEA. Germline trimming cut 4 bases from V and 1 base from J; bases unmatched to any gene: 7. The CDR3 sequence is 18 residues long.

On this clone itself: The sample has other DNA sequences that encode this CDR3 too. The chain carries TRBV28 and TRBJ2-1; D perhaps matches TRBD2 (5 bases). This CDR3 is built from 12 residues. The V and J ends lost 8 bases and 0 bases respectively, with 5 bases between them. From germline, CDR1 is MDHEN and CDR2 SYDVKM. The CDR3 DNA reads TGTGCCAGCGGGAGCTCCTACAATGAGCAGTTCTTC. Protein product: CASGSSYNEQFF.

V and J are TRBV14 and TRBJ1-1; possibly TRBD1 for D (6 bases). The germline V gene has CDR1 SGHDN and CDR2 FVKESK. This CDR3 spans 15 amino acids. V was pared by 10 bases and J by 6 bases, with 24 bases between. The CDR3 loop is CATLPLQTGPPEAFF. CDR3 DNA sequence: TGTGCCACATTACCGCTTCAGACAGGTCCCCCTGAAGCTTTCTTT.

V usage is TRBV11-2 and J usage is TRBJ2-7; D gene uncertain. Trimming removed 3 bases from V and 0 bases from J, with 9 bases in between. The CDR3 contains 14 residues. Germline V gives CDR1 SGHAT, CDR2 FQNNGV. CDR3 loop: CASSFREISYEQYF. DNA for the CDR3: TGTGCCAGCAGCTTTAGAGAAATCTCCTACGAGCAGTACTTC.

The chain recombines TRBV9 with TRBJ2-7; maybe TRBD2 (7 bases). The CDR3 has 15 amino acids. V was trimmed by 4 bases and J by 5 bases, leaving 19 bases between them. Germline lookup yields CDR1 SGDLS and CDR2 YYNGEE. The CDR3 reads CASSPSLQGGNEQYF. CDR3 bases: TGTGCCAGCAGCCCCTCCCTACAGGGAGGGAACGAGCAGTACTTC.

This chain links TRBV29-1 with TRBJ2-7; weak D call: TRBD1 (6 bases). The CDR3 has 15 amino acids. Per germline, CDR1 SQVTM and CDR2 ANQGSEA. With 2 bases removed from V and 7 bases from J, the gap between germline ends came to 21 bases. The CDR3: CSVESWGQGGGEQYF. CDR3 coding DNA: TGCAGCGTTGAAAGTTGGGGGCAGGGCGGTGGGGAGCAGTACTTC.

The chain's CDR3 is CASSFGGDTVFSYEQYF. The CDR3, as DNA: TGTGCCAGCAGTTTTGGGGGAGACACTGTCTTCTCCTACGAGCAGTACTTC. This chain uses TRBV28 with TRBJ2-7; D may correspond to TRBD1 or TRBD2 (5 bases each). Between the trimmed V and J ends, which lost 3 bases and 0 bases, there was a span of 18 bases. Germline lookup yields CDR1 MDHEN and CDR2 SYDVKM. The CDR3 sequence is 17 residues long.